One sample yielded the 21 T cell receptor beta chains listed below, sequenced in a study of early T cells in non-severe SARS-CoV-2 infection. TCRdb re-called the 5' RACE reads with MiXCR, one entry per CDR3 protein. The data show about 48,000 distinct CDR3 sequences, approximately 7.5% seen once. Sequences were obtained from whole blood. The receptors were gathered from an adult who was a healthcare worker with PCR-confirmed SARS-CoV-2 infection or an uninfected control (not recorded which).

This clonotype was seen repeatedly, ten times or more. The chain carries TRBV20-1 and TRBJ1-3, with D possibly TRBD1 on 5 matching bases. CDR3 size: 11 residues. V was shortened by 1 base and J by 9 bases, with 7 bases between the two germline ends. In germline, CDR1 is DFQATT, CDR2 SNEGSKA (reference sequence). The CDR3 bases are TGCAGTGCTAGAGTCGGGACCACCATATATTTT. Protein: CSARVGTTIYF.

The rearrangement links TRBV29-1 to TRBJ2-1, with TRBD2 identical over 13 bases. J gave up 8 bases and V 6 bases, and 4 bases lay outside the gene matches. CDR3 length: 13 residues. Germline CDR1 reads SQVTM; CDR2 reads ANQGSEA. The DNA for the CDR3 is TGCAGCGTCGGGACTAGCGGGGTATATGAGCAGTTCTTC. Translating it yields CSVGTSGVYEQFF.

Ten or more counts support this clonotype. The genes are TRBV30 and TRBJ1-4; 9 nucleotides agree with TRBD1. The V gene end was trimmed by 3 bases and the J gene end by 7 bases; junction bases not matched to a gene: 3. The CDR3 consists of 13 residues. Germline V lookup: CDR1 GTSNPN, CDR2 SVGIG (reference sequence). This CDR3 reads CAWRDRGAEKLFF. DNA for the CDR3: TGTGCCTGGAGGGACAGGGGAGCTGAAAAACTGTTTTTT.

In its sample, this clonotype was seen many times. The gene calls are TRBV28 and TRBJ1-1; D uncertain. Germline V CDR1 and CDR2: MDHEN, SYDVKM. This CDR3 has 14 residues. The germline V and J ends were trimmed by 2 bases and 1 base, with 8 bases remaining between them. The CDR3 DNA is TGTGCCAGCAGTTTAGCTGGGAGGAACACTGAAGCTTTCTTT. Translation gives CASSLAGRNTEAFF.

This clonotype was observed many times. V and J are TRBV19 and TRBJ1-5; 7 positions match TRBD1. J lost 3 bases, V lost 5 bases, and 7 bases had no gene match. The CDR3 length is 15 residues. Germline values: CDR1 LNHDA, CDR2 SQIVND (reference sequence). CDR3 in DNA: TGTGCCAGTAGTGCTCTCGACAGGGTCAATCAGCCCCAGCATTTT. It yields the protein CASSALDRVNQPQHF.

This clonotype was detected only a few times. The chain has TRBV28 and TRBJ2-3, with TRBD2 matching 7 bases. Germline CDR1 MDHEN, CDR2 SYDVKM. The CDR3 is 15 amino acids. The trim removed 4 bases at V and 4 bases at J, leaving 8 bases unmatched. CDR3 sequence (DNA): TGTGCCAGCAGTTCTTGGGAGGGTGAGGCAGATACGCAGTATTTT. This gives the protein CASSSWEGEADTQYF.

This clonotype was counted ten times or more. The chain combines TRBV20-1 with TRBJ1-5; 7 bases line up with TRBD1. The CDR3 is 14 amino acids. With 3 bases clipped from V and 6 bases from J, the junction kept 8 bases outside the gene matches. Germline CDR1 reads DFQATT; CDR2 reads SNEGSKA (reference sequence). The CDR3 nucleotides read TGCAGTGCTAGTAACAATAACAGGGGTCAGCCCCAGCATTTT. It encodes CSASNNNRGQPQHF.

A few counts support this clonotype. The chain joins TRBV5-5 to TRBJ2-5; TRBD1 matches at 8 bases. CDR1 and CDR2 from the germline V gene are SGHKS and YYEKEE (reference sequence). V shed 8 bases and J 3 bases; nucleotides not matched to a gene: 3. This CDR3 contains 12 residues. Written as DNA, the CDR3 is TGTGCCAGTTCGACAGGGGAAGAGACCCAGTACTTC. It translates to CASSTGEETQYF.

The chain carries TRBV6-6 and TRBJ1-2; D possibly corresponds to TRBD1 (6 bases). Per germline, CDR1 MNHNY and CDR2 SVGAGI (reference sequence). With 0 bases removed from V and 7 bases from J, the gap between germline ends came to 15 bases. The CDR3 is made up of 15 amino acids. The CDR3 sequence: CASSYSSGGLSGYTF. In DNA form, the CDR3 reads TGTGCCAGCAGTTACTCGTCCGGGGGGCTGAGTGGCTACACCTTC.

This chain joins TRBV5-8 and TRBJ1-3; D ambiguous. The V end was cut by 0 bases, the J end by 0 bases, with 7 bases between. Germline V gives CDR1 SGHTS, CDR2 YDEGEE. The CDR3 consists of 15 residues. CDR3 region: CASSLGAYSGNTIYF. DNA of the CDR3: TGTGCCAGCAGCTTGGGGGCTTACTCTGGAAACACCATATATTTT.

This clonotype has just a few counts. This chain joins TRBV5-1 and TRBJ2-7; D is uncertain. Trimming took 7 bases from V and 6 from J, leaving 20 bases between them. CDR3 length equals 14 residues. Germline loops: CDR1 SGHRS, CDR2 YFSETQ. CDR3 bases: TGCGCCAGCTCTCACCGGGTAGATCTAGGCGAGCAGTACTTC. Its protein product is CASSHRVDLGEQYF.

The table lists this clonotype with a few counts. This chain joins TRBV30 and TRBJ1-1; D is unclear. Trimming removed 2 bases at V and 1 base at J, with 11 bases between. CDR3 length equals 14 residues. Germline values: CDR1 GTSNPN, CDR2 SVGIG (reference sequence). DNA for the CDR3: TGTGCCTGGAGTCCCCTGACACCGAACACTGAAGCTTTCTTT. Translated, it gives CAWSPLTPNTEAFF.

The chain employs TRBV2 and TRBJ2-7; TRBD1 is a possible D gene (5 bases). Germline V gene lookup returns CDR1 SNHLY and CDR2 FYNNEI. The CDR3 loop spans 12 amino acids. V was shortened by 3 bases and J by 2 bases, with 5 bases between the two germline ends. CDR3 in DNA: TGTGCCAGCAGTGACAGGGCCTACGAGCAGTACTTC. It specifies CASSDRAYEQYF.

The sample holds many counts of this clonotype. This chain connects TRBV20-1 to TRBJ1-1, with unresolved D. The CDR3 has 13 residues. V lost 3 bases and J 1 base, leaving 9 bases between the germline ends. Germline CDR1 and CDR2: DFQATT and SNEGSKA (reference sequence). The CDR3 DNA sequence: TGCAGTGCTAGGGACGCCAAGAACACTGAAGCTTTCTTT. This codes for CSARDAKNTEAFF.

The chain employs TRBV28 and TRBJ2-4, with D hard to call. V gave up 8 bases and J gave up 10 bases, with 21 bases separating them. Germline V CDR1 and CDR2: MDHEN, SYDVKM. CDR3 length: 14 residues. In nucleotides, the CDR3 is TGTGCCAGCGGGCCGGTGGGGAACCCCAGGATTCAGTACTTC. Its translation: CASGPVGNPRIQYF.

The sample holds many counts of this clonotype. The chain joins TRBV6-5 to TRBJ1-4; D is ambiguous. The CDR3 contains 14 residues. The germline V and J ends were trimmed by 2 bases and 15 bases, with 19 bases remaining between them. Per the germline V gene, CDR1 is MNHEY and CDR2 is SVGAGI. The DNA of the CDR3 is TGTGCCAGCAGTTACCCGGCCGGTGGTCCAAAGGTGTTTTTT. The encoded protein is CASSYPAGGPKVFF.

This clonotype was observed many times. The gene calls are TRBV6-2 or TRBV6-3 and TRBJ1-5; D might be TRBD1 (5 bases). The V gene lost 2 bases and the J gene lost 2 bases, with 10 bases spanning the gap. The CDR3 sequence is 15 residues long. The V gene's germline CDR1 is MNHEY and CDR2 SVGEGT. CDR3 bases: TGTGCCAGCAGTTACGGGGGAGTTGGCAATCAGCCCCAGCATTTT. It is translated as CASSYGGVGNQPQHF.

This clonotype was counted a few times. The rearrangement joins TRBV20-1 to TRBJ2-5; the match to TRBD2 covers 12 bases. Trimming took 5 bases from V and 5 from J; bases not matched to a gene: 9. CDR3 length: 15 residues. Germline assignment: CDR1 DFQATT and CDR2 SNEGSKA (reference sequence). CDR3 in DNA: TGCAGTGCTTCCTCTAGCGGGGGGGCTTGGGAGACCCAGTACTTC. Translation gives CSASSSGGAWETQYF.

This clonotype was counted many times. This chain connects TRBV2 to TRBJ1-6, with D unresolved. V was clipped by 4 bases and J by 7 bases, with 11 bases between them. The CDR3 contains 14 residues. Germline lookup yields CDR1 SNHLY and CDR2 FYNNEI. CDR3 in amino acids: CASSADGWNSPLHF. The CDR3, as DNA: TGTGCCAGCAGTGCAGACGGATGGAATTCACCCCTCCACTTT.

J is TRBJ1-5 and V is TRBV7-9; D is uncertain. CDR3 length: 16 residues. Germline V lookup: CDR1 SEHNR, CDR2 FQNEAQ (reference sequence). Trimming removed 0 bases from V and 3 bases from J, with 12 bases in between. CDR3 region: CASSLAGSRPNQPQHF. The CDR3 DNA reads as TGTGCCAGCAGCTTAGCAGGATCCAGGCCCAATCAGCCCCAGCATTTT.

This clonotype has only a few counts. This chain joins TRBV12-3 or TRBV12-4 and TRBJ2-1; D may be TRBD2 (5 bases). The CDR3 runs 15 residues. Trimming took 7 bases from V and 2 from J, leaving 15 bases between them. The CDR3 DNA reads as TGTGCCAGCACCATGGGAGCTGGAACCTACAATGAGCAGTTCTTC. Amino acid sequence: CASTMGAGTYNEQFF.